This TCR beta chain was observed in a study of blood T cell repertoires in COVID-19. Some clones are missing from TCRdb's copy, which holds only in-frame ones; the method was immunoSEQ multiplex PCR. The sample lists roughly 330,000 clones, about 82% occurring once. About this clone: Additional DNA sequences in this sample encode the identical CDR3.

Losses at the gene ends were 2 bases for V and 1 base for J; bases not matched to a gene: 3. The germline V gene encodes CDR1 SQVTM and CDR2 ANQGSEA. The CDR3 is 15 amino acids. V and J are TRBV29-1 and TRBJ2-3; 10 nucleotides match TRBD2. Sequences were obtained from peripheral blood. The sequence came from a woman between 50 and 59 years old with acute or convalescent COVID-19. The CDR3 DNA sequence: TGCAGCGTTGAATCGCTAGCGGGAGGCACAGATACGCAGTATTTT. The encoded protein is CSVESLAGGTDTQYF.